The clone carrying this T cell receptor beta chain occurred once. Its antigen is not identified. The data stem from a study of OX40 agonist ivuxolimab in advanced cancers. Across the whole study: The drug used for patients, ivuxolimab, was an agonistic anti-OX40 (CD134) antibody. Of mixed ages from about 23 to 90 and averaging 60 years, the group was roughly 85% male.

Study results and caveats: Dosing at 0.1 to 3.0 mg/kg was accompanied by clonal expansion of CD4+ and CD8+ blood T cells by week 6.

Germline V gene sequence: CDR1 SGHDT, CDR2 YYEEEE. This CDR3 region has 16 residues. The ends lost 5 bases at V and 4 bases at J; junction bases unmatched: 7. Sampling times: baseline, cycle 4 day 1, cycle 7 day 1. The data were produced by immunoSEQ multiplex PCR, yet TCRdb's version contains in-frame clones alone and is incomplete. The sample comprises tens of thousands of clones, around 85% of which are singletons, and 4.6% rests with the top ten. The chain combines TRBV5-6 with TRBJ2-6; 9 positions agree with TRBD1. Here the sequenced sample was CD4+ or CD8+ T cells sorted from blood, taken in a trial of the OX40 agonist ivuxolimab. This clonotype originated in an adult with an advanced solid tumor such as melanoma, head and neck, liver or kidney cancer. The CDR3 DNA is TGTGCCAGCAGAGAGACAGGGGGTCCCGGGGCCAACGTCCTGACTTTC. Its protein product is CASRETGGPGANVLTF. The whole variable domain, filled in from reference TRBV5-6 and TRBJ2-6, reads DAGVTQSPTHLIKTRGQQVTLRCSPKSGHDTVSWYQQALGQGPQFIFQYYEEEERQRGNFPDRFSGHQFPNYSSELNVNALLLGDSALYLCASRETGGPGANVLTFGAGSRLTVL.